The sequence of this T cell receptor (beta chain) was determined in a study of blood T cells in healthy people across ages (dated by TCRdb to between 2015 and 2016). Concerning the study at large: Template switching captured roughly one uniquely barcoded TCR beta cDNA molecule per two T cells in model experiments. To avoid experimental bias, donors of different ages were spread randomly across the sequencing lanes. Using the same blood draw, the study looked at two additional independent replicas of 1 million unique cDNA reads for two donors, one aged 18 to 29 and the other aged 80 or older. The donors were divided into four age groups: young (average roughly 15 years), middle-aged (approximately 41), aged (approximately 62) and long-lived (around 87). Age-related changes in TCR beta repertoire diversity were measured in the study by deep sequencing normalized with unique cDNA molecular identifiers. What the study reported, not specific to this receptor: A strong correlation was found between observed TCR beta diversity and the percentage of naive T cells measured by flow cytometry. The long-lived group showed more naive CD4+ T cells, fewer expanded clones and increased TCR diversity than the aged group, suggesting age selection. Donor CMV infection status was unknown, potentially confounding age-related changes in expanded clonotypes. Estimates of total diversity based on one million sequenced T cells were regarded as lower bounds and as underestimates. As age increased, observed TCR beta diversity per million T cells dropped in a roughly linear way, and a significant reduction was already evident by age 40. Conclusive comparison of naive and antigen-experienced compartments was prevented by the profiling of bulk unsorted PBMCs.

After removal of 2 bases from V and 2 bases from J, the junction retains 3 bases not matched to a gene. The CDR1 and CDR2 encoded by the germline V gene (reference sequence) are MNHEY and SMNVEV. The CDR3 goes from the cysteine to the phenylalanine over 16 residues. CDR3 DNA only is kept here, 48 bases in frame from base 1. A note on this clonotype: Its antigen is unknown. No base quality values were provided; no much bigger clone lies one nucleotide off.

The library was made by 5' RACE. The listed sequencing device is Illumina HiSeq 2500. The second PCR ran for about 7 to 11 cycles and used a J-beta primer mix along with a sample-barcoded 5' primer. A template-switch 5' adaptor carrying 12 random nucleotides introduced a unique molecular identifier onto each TCR beta cDNA molecule. Each sample yielded at least 3 million CDR3-containing paired-end reads. First-strand cDNA was synthesized from all RNA with the Mint cDNA synthesis kit, primed by a TRBC-specific oligonucleotide. After uracil-DNA glycosylase treatment, a first 18-cycle PCR used universal primers M1SS and BC2_uni_R on all cDNA. The study's processing was this. Each sample was normalized by randomly selecting 1 million high-quality reads, each carrying a distinct molecular identifier. Instead of being binned into consensus sequences, reads with shared molecular identifiers were discarded. MiTCR, with a Q25 quality threshold and the strictest error-elimination algorithm, was used for CDR3 identification, clonotype clustering and error correction. A nonparametric unseen species model using Euler transformation provided a lower-bound estimate of total TCR beta diversity. Clones were called with MiXCR by TCRdb after fastp trimmed the public reads at Q25, and only in-frame beta chains were retained. CDR3 protein duplicates are merged, each entry listing the most common genes and DNA. These V and J calls are TCRdb output, not the study's own analysis. The sample yields over 600,000 distinct CDR3 sequences; around 50% were counted once. The ten largest clones capture less than 20% of the sample.

The donors were roughly 39 Caucasian individuals from Russia, aged roughly 6 to 100 years, who were systemically healthy. Around 9.9 milliliters of peripheral blood were collected from each donor into EDTA-treated Vacutainer tubes. Ficoll-Paque density-gradient centrifugation was used to isolate PBMCs, with at least 7 million per sample. Total RNA, at least 6 micrograms per sample, was extracted from PBMCs with Trizol reagent. For every donor, flow cytometry on a PBMC aliquot measured the percentage of naive CD45RAhigh/CD27high T cells. Input material: blood. The clonotype originates from a man at least 80 years old in good health. The chain employs TRBV27 and TRBJ1-5; 10 nucleotides in the junction match TRBD1. CDR3 region: CASSLRQGAGNQPQHF. The nucleotide sequence reads as follows: TGTGCCAGCAGTTTACGACAGGGGGCTGGCAATCAGCCCCAGCATTTT.